This T cell receptor (beta chain) was found in a study of graft-versus-host responses after intestinal transplantation. The CDR3 runs to 15 residues. The germline gives CDR1 LNHDA, CDR2 SQIVND (reference sequence). Between the trimmed V and J ends, which lost 1 base and 7 bases, there was a span of 14 bases. The data were produced by immunoSEQ multiplex PCR, yet TCRdb's version contains in-frame clones alone and is incomplete. This table has over 45,000 clones, over 85% appearing once. The specimen was PBMCs, collected 26 days after transplant. The genes are TRBV19 and TRBJ1-5; a possible D gene is TRBD1 (6 bases). The source is a human patient who received an intestinal transplant, so some T cells may come from the graft donor. In DNA form, the CDR3 reads TGTGCCAGTAGTATAGCCCTCCAGGGGATACAGCCCCAGCATTTT. Amino acids: CASSIALQGIQPQHF. Full variable domain (remainder filled in from reference TRBV19 and TRBJ1-5): DGGITQSPKYLFRKEGQNVTLSCEQNLNHDAMYWYRQDPGQGLRLIYYSQIVNDFQKGDIAEGYSVSREKKESFPLTVTSAQKNPTAFYLCASSIALQGIQPQHFGDGTRLSIL.